Detailed here is one T cell receptor beta chain. Its cognate antigen is unknown. The entry originates in a study of shared clonotypes between healthy human individuals. General observations from the study: Generally, naive subsets (rather than memory subsets) showed larger estimated richness. Naive CD4 clonotypes overlapped across a few donors at roughly 5.1%. Generation probabilities were higher for clonotypes shared across all four sorted-subset donors than for unshared ones.

Adult Caucasians living in Nashville, Tennessee made up all of the donors. TCRdb keeps only in-frame clones here, not all; method: immunoSEQ multiplex PCR. There are fewer than 1.6 million clones in the sample; approximately 98.5% occur only once, and about 0.35% lies in the top ten. The J segment lost 10 bases and the V segment lost 5 bases, leaving 5 bases of the junction unmatched. The CDR3 length is 12 residues. CDR1 and CDR2 (germline): MNHNS, SASEGT. Sequenced material: naive CD4+ T cells sorted from blood. Stated subset: CD45RA+ positively selected. The sequence was collected from a man aged 30 to 45 in good health. V and J are TRBV6-1 and TRBJ2-1, with 7 bases lining up with TRBD2. The CDR3 here is CASSRVGGEQFF. In DNA, the CDR3 is TGTGCCAGCAGTCGCGTGGGGGGGGAGCAGTTCTTC.